A single sample gave rise to the 21 T cell receptor beta chains below, sequenced in a study of blood T cells in healthy people across ages. A sample-barcoded 5' primer and a J-beta primer mix were used in a second PCR of about 7 to 11 cycles. One entry per CDR3 protein, called by TCRdb with MiXCR from the 5' RACE reads. Altogether about 970,000 distinct CDR3 sequences are present, around 54% being singletons, with the ten largest covering about a fifth. Specimen: blood. All receptors come from a woman aged 60-75 years in good health.

This chain connects TRBV9 to TRBJ1-1, with D hard to call. Germline V lookup: CDR1 SGDLS, CDR2 YYNGEE. This CDR3 has 18 residues. The V end lost 0 bases, the J end lost 1 base, and 19 bases lay between the germline ends. The CDR3 region has the DNA TGTGCCAGCAGCGTAGGGCTCCGGCAGGCGACACCGAACACTGAAGCTTTCTTT. This codes for CASSVGLRQATPNTEAFF. The full variable domain, its missing parts supplied by reference TRBV9 and TRBJ1-1, is DSGVTQTPKHLITATGQRVTLRCSPRSGDLSVYWYQQSLDQGLQFLIQYYNGEERAKGNILERFSAQQFPDLHSELNLSSLELGDSALYFCASSVGLRQATPNTEAFFGQGTRLTVV.

The genes are TRBV28 and TRBJ2-3, with 12 bases aligning to TRBD2. Germline CDR1 and CDR2: MDHEN and SYDVKM. After removal of 7 bases from V and 5 bases from J, the junction contained 4 bases not matched to a gene. The CDR3 is 14 amino acids. The CDR3 sequence is CASMTSGSIDTQYF. The DNA for the CDR3 is TGTGCCAGCATGACTAGCGGGAGTATAGATACGCAGTATTTT.

The chain couples TRBV9 to TRBJ1-2; D gene unclear. Trimming removed 2 bases at V and 8 bases at J, with 10 bases between. The length of the CDR3 is 12 residues. Per germline, CDR1 SGDLS and CDR2 YYNGEE. The chain's CDR3 is CASSVWTDGYTF. CDR3 DNA sequence: TGTGCCAGCAGCGTCTGGACCGACGGCTACACCTTC. The whole variable domain, remainder taken from reference TRBV9 and TRBJ1-2, is DSGVTQTPKHLITATGQRVTLRCSPRSGDLSVYWYQQSLDQGLQFLIQYYNGEERAKGNILERFSAQQFPDLHSELNLSSLELGDSALYFCASSVWTDGYTFGSGTRLTVV.

Comments on this clonotype: A clone one base away is much larger, so this may be a read error. The chain couples TRBV4-3 to TRBJ1-2, with 7 nucleotides matching TRBD1. This CDR3 contains 15 residues. The junction had 6 bases not matched to a gene; V was cut back by 3 bases and J by 2 bases. The germline V gene encodes CDR1 LGHNA and CDR2 YSLEER. The CDR3 region is CASSQIRQGNYGYTF. CDR3 DNA: TGCGCCAGCAGCCAGATAAGACAGGGCAACTATGGCTACACCTTC.

In its sample, this clonotype was seen a few times. The rearrangement joins TRBV4-3 to TRBJ1-6; the D gene is possibly TRBD1 (6 bases). The CDR3 runs to 19 residues. Germline V gene lookup returns CDR1 LGHNA and CDR2 YSLEER. Trimming left V 0 bases short and J 1 base short, with 16 bases between. CDR3 sequence reads: CASSQESAHRASYNSPLHF. Here the CDR3 DNA reads TGCGCCAGCAGCCAAGAGAGCGCCCACAGGGCTTCCTATAATTCACCCCTCCACTTT.

This sequence joins TRBV6-5 and TRBJ2-3; 7 nucleotides agree with TRBD1. V dropped 2 bases and J dropped 2; count of bases not matched to a gene: 13. The CDR3 runs 18 residues. CDR1 is MNHEY, CDR2 SVGAGI, per germline. CDR3 DNA sequence: TGTGCCAGCAGTTACGAGGGGGCCCGAAAGTCTATCACAGATACGCAGTATTTT. It is translated as CASSYEGARKSITDTQYF.

The chain uses TRBV20-1 and TRBJ2-2; D gene ambiguous. The length of the CDR3 is 13 residues. Germline lookup yields CDR1 DFQATT and CDR2 SNEGSKA (reference sequence). V was clipped by 3 bases and J by 8 bases, with 13 bases between them. CDR3 sequence: CSASPFRQGELFF. The CDR3 DNA reads TGCAGTGCTAGTCCTTTTCGACAAGGGGAGCTGTTTTTT.

V gene TRBV20-1 combines with J gene TRBJ2-5; no definite D call. CDR3 length equals 13 residues. The V and J ends lost 6 bases and 1 base respectively, with 12 bases between them. Germline-derived CDR1 and CDR2 are DFQATT and SNEGSKA (reference sequence). The CDR3 sequence is CSARLGFQETQYF. The CDR3 DNA reads as TGCAGTGCCCGTTTAGGATTCCAAGAGACCCAGTACTTC.

The chain couples TRBV15 to TRBJ2-1; the match to TRBD2 covers 11 bases. Germline V gene lookup returns CDR1 LNHNV and CDR2 YYDKDF (reference sequence). Germline trimming cut 3 bases from V and 9 bases from J; bases unmatched to any gene: 1. CDR3 size: 13 residues. CDR3 loop: CATSSGLAGEQFF. The CDR3 DNA is TGTGCCACCAGCAGTGGACTAGCGGGTGAGCAGTTCTTC.

The rearrangement links TRBV4-1 to TRBJ2-3; TRBD1 matches at 8 bases. Losses at the gene ends were 1 base for V and 0 bases for J; bases not matched to a gene: 3. From germline, CDR1 is MGHRA and CDR2 YSYEKL. This CDR3 comprises 16 residues. CDR3 DNA: TGCGCCAGCAGCCAAGGGGACAGGACTAGCACAGATACGCAGTATTTT. Its translation is CASSQGDRTSTDTQYF.

CDR3 sequence reads: CSARQGGSWEQYF. The CDR3 bases are TGCAGTGCTAGACAAGGAGGATCGTGGGAGCAGTACTTC. The chain employs TRBV20-1 and TRBJ2-5; perhaps TRBD2 as D (5 bases). Germline assignment: CDR1 DFQATT and CDR2 SNEGSKA (reference sequence). Trimming shortened V by 2 bases and J by 11 bases, and 18 bases separated the two germline ends. This CDR3 comprises 13 residues.

V is TRBV7-9 and J is TRBJ2-4; 7 nucleotides match TRBD2. CDR3 length equals 15 residues. V was clipped by 5 bases and J by 15 bases; unmatched bases: 19. Germline CDR1 SEHNR, CDR2 FQNEAQ (reference sequence). Written as DNA, the CDR3 is TGTGCCAGCAGCCCCGGTGGGAGGGGACCTTACGAGCGGTACTTC. Protein: CASSPGGRGPYERYF.

In this sample, this clonotype turned up a few times. J is TRBJ2-5 and V is TRBV7-2; D is ambiguous. V lost 5 bases and J 0 bases, leaving 13 bases between the germline ends. Germline V gene data show CDR1 as SGHTA and CDR2 as FQGNSA. The CDR3 is 15 amino acids. The CDR3: CASSPNLGNQETQYF. Here the CDR3 DNA reads TGTGCCAGCAGCCCGAACTTGGGGAACCAAGAGACCCAGTACTTC. Full variable domain (outside the CDR3, taken from reference TRBV7-2 and TRBJ2-5): GAGVSQSPSNKVTEKGKDVELRCDPISGHTALYWYRQSLGQGLEFLIYFQGNSAPDKSGLPSDRFSAERTGGSVSTLTIQRTQQEDSAVYLCASSPNLGNQETQYFGPGTRLLVL.

This clonotype was detected once. The V call is TRBV6-2 or TRBV6-3, the J call TRBJ1-2; perhaps TRBD1 as D (5 bases). Between the trimmed V and J ends, which lost 0 bases and 10 bases, there was a span of 15 bases. The CDR3 spans 14 residues. Per germline, CDR1 MNHEY and CDR2 SVGEGT. CDR3: CASSYSRQFIVYTF. The CDR3 DNA is TGTGCCAGCAGTTACTCGAGACAGTTTATCGTCTACACCTTC.

The genes are TRBV4-2 and TRBJ2-1, with TRBD2 identical over 8 bases. J gave up 5 bases and V 7 bases, and 10 bases lay outside the gene matches. Germline CDR1 and CDR2: LGHNA and YNFKEQ. CDR3 length equals 15 residues. CDR3 in DNA: TGTGCCAGCAATTTACTAGCGGAAACAAACAATGAGCAGTTCTTC. This encodes CASNLLAETNNEQFF.

This clonotype has at least ten counts. This sequence joins TRBV10-3 and TRBJ2-7; TRBD1 matches at 8 bases. The CDR3 length is 14 residues. In germline, CDR1 is ENHRY, CDR2 SYGVKD. The ends lost 2 bases at V and 7 bases at J; junction bases unmatched: 7. The CDR3 coding sequence is TGTGCCATCAGTGAGAGGGCCAGGGGGCAGGAGCAGTACTTC. Translating gives CAISERARGQEQYF.

This chain joins TRBV28 and TRBJ1-5, with TRBD1 identical over 11 bases. The CDR3 is 14 amino acids. Germline lookup yields CDR1 MDHEN and CDR2 SYDVKM. V lost 10 bases to trimming and J lost 1 base; unmatched junction nucleotides: 3. This chain's CDR3 is CATRTGGSNQPQHF. The DNA for the CDR3 is TGTGCCACCAGGACAGGGGGCAGCAATCAGCCCCAGCATTTT.

This clonotype appeared a single time. The chain couples TRBV6-1 to TRBJ2-6; weak D call: TRBD1 (7 bases). Per germline, CDR1 MNHNS and CDR2 SASEGT. With 11 bases removed from V and 0 bases from J, the gap between germline ends came to 17 bases. The CDR3 runs 16 residues. DNA of the CDR3: TGTGCCGGGGGGACAGCCCAATTCTCTGGGGCCAACGTCCTGACTTTC. This codes for CAGGTAQFSGANVLTF.

CDR3 nucleotides: TGTGCCACCGGGACAGGGGTCAATGAGCAGTTCTTC. Translation gives CATGTGVNEQFF. The V and J genes are TRBV18 and TRBJ2-1; 10 nucleotides agree with TRBD1. V dropped 10 bases and J dropped 6; count of bases not matched to a gene: 3. Per germline, CDR1 KGHSH and CDR2 LQKENI. This CDR3 spans 12 amino acids.

J is TRBJ2-5 and V is TRBV20-1; 10 positions match TRBD1. Looked up from germline, CDR1 is DFQATT and CDR2 is SNEGSKA (reference sequence). The CDR3 sequence is 16 residues long. The V and J ends lost 1 base and 6 bases, in that order; junction bases with no gene match: 11. The CDR3 region has the DNA TGCAGTGCTAGAGCCTTGTATCGGGACAGGGGACAGACCCAGTACTTC. This codes for CSARALYRDRGQTQYF.

The rearrangement uses TRBV7-9 and TRBJ2-1, with D hard to call. Trimming removed 2 bases at V and 5 bases at J, with 10 bases between. The germline CDR1 and CDR2 sequences are SEHNR and FQNEAQ (reference sequence). The CDR3 totals 14 residues. The CDR3 loop reads CASSLTSGDNEQFF. CDR3 nucleotides: TGTGCCAGCAGCTTAACTTCTGGGGACAATGAGCAGTTCTTC.